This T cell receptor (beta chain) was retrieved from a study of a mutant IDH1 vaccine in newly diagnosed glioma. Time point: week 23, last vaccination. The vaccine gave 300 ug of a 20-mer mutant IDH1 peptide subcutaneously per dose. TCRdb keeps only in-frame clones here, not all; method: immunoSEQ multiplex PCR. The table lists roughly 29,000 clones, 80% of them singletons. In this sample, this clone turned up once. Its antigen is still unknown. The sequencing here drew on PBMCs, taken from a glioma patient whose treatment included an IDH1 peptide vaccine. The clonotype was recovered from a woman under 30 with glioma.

The CDR3 bases are TGTGCCAGTAGTTCGCCTCAGGGAACCCAAGAGACCCAGTACTTC. The encoded protein is CASSSPQGTQETQYF. The chain uses TRBV19 and TRBJ2-5; a weak D match, TRBD1 (5 bases). Trimming pared 5 bases from V and 1 base from J, leaving 14 bases between. This CDR3 is built from 15 residues. Germline CDR1 reads LNHDA; CDR2 reads SQIVND (reference sequence).